This T cell receptor (beta chain) was retrieved from a study of shared clonotypes between healthy human individuals. Selected positively for CCR7 and CD45RO-negative, naive CD8 cells excluded terminally differentiated effector memory CD45RA+ cells. Caucasian adults living in Nashville, Tennessee, provided all samples. Generated by immunoSEQ multiplex PCR, the TCRdb table keeps only in-frame clones and is missing some. The sample yields around 2,100,000 clones, over 85% seen once. This clone was observed a single time. This CDR3 is built from 16 residues. Germline V lookup: CDR1 SEHNR, CDR2 FQNEAQ (reference sequence). V was pared by 0 bases and J by 2 bases, with 10 bases between.

This TCR was recovered from a man aged 18-30 years in good health. Sequenced input: naive CD8+ T cells sorted from blood. The chain couples TRBV7-9 to TRBJ2-2; D may be TRBD1 (6 bases). CDR3: CASSLAGQTNTGELFF. CDR3 DNA: TGTGCCAGCAGCTTAGCCGGACAGACTAACACCGGGGAGCTGTTTTTT. Based on the CDR3 plus reference TRBV7-9 and TRBJ2-2, the full variable domain is DTGVSQNPRHKITKRGQNVTFRCDPISEHNRLYWYRQTLGQGPEFLTYFQNEAQLEKSRLLSDRFSAERPKGSFSTLEIQRTEQGDSAMYLCASSLAGQTNTGELFFGEGSRLTVL.